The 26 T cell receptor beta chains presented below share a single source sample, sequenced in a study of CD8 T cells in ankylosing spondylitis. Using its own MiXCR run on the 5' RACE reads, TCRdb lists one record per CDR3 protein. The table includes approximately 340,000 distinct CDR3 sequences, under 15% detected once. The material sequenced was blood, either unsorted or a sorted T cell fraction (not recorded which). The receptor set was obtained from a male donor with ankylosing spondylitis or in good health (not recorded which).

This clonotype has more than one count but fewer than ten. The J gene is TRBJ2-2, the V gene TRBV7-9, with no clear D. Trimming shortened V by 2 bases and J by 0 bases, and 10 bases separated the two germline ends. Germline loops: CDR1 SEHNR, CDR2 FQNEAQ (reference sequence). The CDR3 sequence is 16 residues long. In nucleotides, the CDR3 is TGTGCCAGCAGCTTACGTTACTTCGCGAACACCGGGGAGCTGTTTTTT. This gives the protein CASSLRYFANTGELFF.

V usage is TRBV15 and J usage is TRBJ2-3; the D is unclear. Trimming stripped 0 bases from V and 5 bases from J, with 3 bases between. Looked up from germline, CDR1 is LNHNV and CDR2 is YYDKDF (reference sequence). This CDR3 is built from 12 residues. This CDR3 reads CATSRDGDTQYF. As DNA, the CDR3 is TGTGCCACCAGCAGAGATGGAGATACGCAGTATTTT.

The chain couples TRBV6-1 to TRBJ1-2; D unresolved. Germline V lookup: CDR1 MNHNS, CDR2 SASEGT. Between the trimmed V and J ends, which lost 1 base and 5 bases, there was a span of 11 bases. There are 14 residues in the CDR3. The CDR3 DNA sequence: TGTGCCAGCAGTGAAGTCGTGGGAGGGTATGGCTACACCTTC. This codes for CASSEVVGGYGYTF.

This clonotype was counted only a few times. CDR3 amino acids: CASSQGGQGDYGYTF. CDR3 DNA: TGCGCCAGCAGCCAAGGTGGACAGGGGGACTATGGCTACACCTTC. The chain combines TRBV4-1 with TRBJ1-2, with 10 bases matching TRBD1. This CDR3 is 15 amino acids long. Trimming cost V 1 base and J 3 bases; bases outside gene matches: 2. Per the germline V gene, CDR1 is MGHRA and CDR2 is YSYEKL.

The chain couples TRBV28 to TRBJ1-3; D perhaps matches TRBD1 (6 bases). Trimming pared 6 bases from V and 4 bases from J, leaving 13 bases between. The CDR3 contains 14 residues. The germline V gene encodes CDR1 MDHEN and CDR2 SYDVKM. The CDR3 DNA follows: TGTGCCAGCAGCCCCGGGACAACGGGAAACACCATATATTTT. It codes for CASSPGTTGNTIYF.

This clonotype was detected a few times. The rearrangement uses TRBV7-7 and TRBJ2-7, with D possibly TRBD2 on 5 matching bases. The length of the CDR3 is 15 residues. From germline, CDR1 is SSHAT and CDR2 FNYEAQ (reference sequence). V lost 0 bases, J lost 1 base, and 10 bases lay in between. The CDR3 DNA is TGTGCCAGCAGCTTAGCGGGAGACGGATCCTACGAGCAGTACTTC. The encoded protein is CASSLAGDGSYEQYF.

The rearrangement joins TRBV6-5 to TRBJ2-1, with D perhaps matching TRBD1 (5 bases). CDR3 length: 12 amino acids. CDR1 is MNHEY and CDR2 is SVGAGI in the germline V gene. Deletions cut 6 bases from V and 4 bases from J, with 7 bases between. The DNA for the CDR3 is TGTGCCAGCAGGACAGATTACAATGAGCAGTTCTTC. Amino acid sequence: CASRTDYNEQFF.

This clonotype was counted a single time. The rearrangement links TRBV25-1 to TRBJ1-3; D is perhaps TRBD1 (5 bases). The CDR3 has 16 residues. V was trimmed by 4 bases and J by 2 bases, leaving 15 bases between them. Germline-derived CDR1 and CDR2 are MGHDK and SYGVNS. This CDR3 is CASSGSWGTAGNTIYF. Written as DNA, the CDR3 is TGTGCCAGCAGTGGATCCTGGGGGACGGCTGGAAACACCATATATTTT.

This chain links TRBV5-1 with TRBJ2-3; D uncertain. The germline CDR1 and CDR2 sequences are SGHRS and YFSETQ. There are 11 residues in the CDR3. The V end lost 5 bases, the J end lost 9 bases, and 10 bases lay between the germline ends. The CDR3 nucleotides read TGCGCCAGCAGGGATGAGGCAACGCAGTATTTT. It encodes CASRDEATQYF.

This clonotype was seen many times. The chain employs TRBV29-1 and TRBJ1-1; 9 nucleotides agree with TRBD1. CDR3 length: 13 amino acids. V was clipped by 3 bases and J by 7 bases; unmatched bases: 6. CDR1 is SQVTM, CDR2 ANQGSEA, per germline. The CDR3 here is CSVEDRGTYEAFF. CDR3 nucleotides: TGCAGCGTTGAGGACAGGGGAACGTATGAAGCTTTCTTT.

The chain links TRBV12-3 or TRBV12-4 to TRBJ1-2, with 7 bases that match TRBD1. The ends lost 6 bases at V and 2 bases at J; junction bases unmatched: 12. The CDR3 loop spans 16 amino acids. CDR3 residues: CASRRTGTAFNYGYTF. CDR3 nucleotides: TGTGCCAGCAGGCGCACCGGGACAGCTTTCAACTATGGCTACACCTTC.

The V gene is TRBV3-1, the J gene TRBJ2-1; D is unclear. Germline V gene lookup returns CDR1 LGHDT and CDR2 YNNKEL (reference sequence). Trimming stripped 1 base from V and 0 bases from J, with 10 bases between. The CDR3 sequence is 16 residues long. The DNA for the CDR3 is TGTGCCAGCAGCCAAGCGGGTTTCAGCTCCTACAATGAGCAGTTCTTC. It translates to CASSQAGFSSYNEQFF.

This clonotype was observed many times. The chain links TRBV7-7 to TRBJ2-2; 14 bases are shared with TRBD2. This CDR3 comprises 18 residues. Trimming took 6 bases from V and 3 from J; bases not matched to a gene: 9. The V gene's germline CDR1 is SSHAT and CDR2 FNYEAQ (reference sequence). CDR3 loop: CASRPGTSGRGDTGELFF. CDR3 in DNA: TGTGCCAGCAGACCGGGGACTAGCGGGAGAGGAGACACCGGGGAGCTGTTTTTT.

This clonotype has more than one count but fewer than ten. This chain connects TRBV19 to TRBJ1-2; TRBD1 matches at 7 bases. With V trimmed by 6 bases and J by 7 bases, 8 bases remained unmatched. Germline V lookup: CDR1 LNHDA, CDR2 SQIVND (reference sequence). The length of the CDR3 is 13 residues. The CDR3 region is CASRTVDRAGYTF. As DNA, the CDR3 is TGTGCCAGTAGAACCGTAGACAGGGCTGGCTACACCTTC.

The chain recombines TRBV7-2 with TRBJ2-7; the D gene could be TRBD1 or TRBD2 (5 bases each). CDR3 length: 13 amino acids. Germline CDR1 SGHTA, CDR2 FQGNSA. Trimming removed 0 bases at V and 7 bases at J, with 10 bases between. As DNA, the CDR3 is TGTGCCAGCAGCTTAGCGCTGAGGGGTGAGCAGTACTTC. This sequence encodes CASSLALRGEQYF.

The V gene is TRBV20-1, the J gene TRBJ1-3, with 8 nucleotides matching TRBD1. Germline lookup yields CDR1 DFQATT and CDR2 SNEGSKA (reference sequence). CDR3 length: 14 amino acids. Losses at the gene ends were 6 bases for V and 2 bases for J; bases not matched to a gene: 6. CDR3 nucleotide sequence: TGCAGTGCCCCGGACAGGGTGGCTGGAAACACCATATATTTT. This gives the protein CSAPDRVAGNTIYF.

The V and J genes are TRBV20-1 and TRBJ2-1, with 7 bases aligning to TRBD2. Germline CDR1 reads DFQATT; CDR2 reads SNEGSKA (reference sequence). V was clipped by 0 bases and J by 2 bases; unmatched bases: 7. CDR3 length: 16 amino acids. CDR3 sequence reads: CSARETRGVAYNEQFF. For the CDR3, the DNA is TGCAGTGCTAGAGAAACCCGGGGGGTAGCCTACAATGAGCAGTTCTTC.

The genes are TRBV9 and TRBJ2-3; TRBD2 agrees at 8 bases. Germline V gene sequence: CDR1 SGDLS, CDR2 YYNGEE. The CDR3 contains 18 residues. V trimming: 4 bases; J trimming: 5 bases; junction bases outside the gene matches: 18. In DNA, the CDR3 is TGTGCCAGCAGCCCCCTCTCCCAGCGGGGGTCTTTCGGAGATACGCAGTATTTT. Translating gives CASSPLSQRGSFGDTQYF.

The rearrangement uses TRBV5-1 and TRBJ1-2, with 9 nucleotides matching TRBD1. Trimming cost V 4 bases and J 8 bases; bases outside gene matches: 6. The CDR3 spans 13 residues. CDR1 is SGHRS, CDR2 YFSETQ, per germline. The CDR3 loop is CASSPGQGGGYTF. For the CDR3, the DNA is TGCGCCAGCAGCCCGGGACAGGGAGGAGGCTACACCTTC.

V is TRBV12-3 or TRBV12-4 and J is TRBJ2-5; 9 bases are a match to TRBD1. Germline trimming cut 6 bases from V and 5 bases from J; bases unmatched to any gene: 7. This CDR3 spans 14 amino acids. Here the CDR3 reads CASSWGTGKETQYF. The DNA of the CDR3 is TGTGCCAGCAGCTGGGGGACAGGGAAGGAGACCCAGTACTTC.

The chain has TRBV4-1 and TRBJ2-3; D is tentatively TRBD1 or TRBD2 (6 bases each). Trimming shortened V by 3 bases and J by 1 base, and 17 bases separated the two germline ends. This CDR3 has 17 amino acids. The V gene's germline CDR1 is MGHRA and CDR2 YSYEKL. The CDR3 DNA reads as TGCGCCAGCAGCCAGGCGGACTTCGGGGGCGGCACAGATACGCAGTATTTT. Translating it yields CASSQADFGGGTDTQYF.

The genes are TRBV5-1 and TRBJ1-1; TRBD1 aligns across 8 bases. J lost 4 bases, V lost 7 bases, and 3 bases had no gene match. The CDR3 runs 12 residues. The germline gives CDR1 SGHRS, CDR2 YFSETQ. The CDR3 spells CASQGASTEAFF. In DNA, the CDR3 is TGCGCCAGCCAGGGGGCAAGCACTGAAGCTTTCTTT.

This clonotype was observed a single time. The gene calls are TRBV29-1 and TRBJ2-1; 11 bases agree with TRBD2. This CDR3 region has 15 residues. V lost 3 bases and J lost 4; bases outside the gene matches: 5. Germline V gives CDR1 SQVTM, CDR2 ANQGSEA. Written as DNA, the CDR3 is TGCAGCGTTGAGCTAACTAGCGGGAGTTACAATGAGCAGTTCTTC. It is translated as CSVELTSGSYNEQFF.

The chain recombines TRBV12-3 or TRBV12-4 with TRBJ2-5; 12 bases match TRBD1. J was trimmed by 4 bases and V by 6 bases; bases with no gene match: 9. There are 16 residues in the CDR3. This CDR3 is CASSYYGTGGGETQYF. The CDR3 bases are TGTGCCAGCAGCTATTATGGGACAGGGGGCGGAGAGACCCAGTACTTC.

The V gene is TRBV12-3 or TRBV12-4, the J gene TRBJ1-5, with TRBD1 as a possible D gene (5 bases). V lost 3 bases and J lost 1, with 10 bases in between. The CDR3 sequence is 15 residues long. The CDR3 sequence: CASSFPGTSNQPQHF. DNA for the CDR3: TGTGCCAGCAGTTTCCCGGGGACGAGCAATCAGCCCCAGCATTTT.

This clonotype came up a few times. This chain's CDR3 is CASSLKGHEQFF. Written as DNA, the CDR3 is TGTGCCAGCAGTTTAAAGGGCCATGAGCAGTTCTTC. J is TRBJ2-1 and V is TRBV12-3 or TRBV12-4; the D is unclear. V was trimmed by 2 bases and J by 8 bases, leaving 7 bases between them. The CDR3 runs to 12 residues.